One and the same sample provided the 21 T cell receptor beta chains below, sequenced in a study of cytomegalovirus exposure and HLA in healthy donors. The protocol was immunoSEQ multiplex PCR, while the TCRdb copy is restricted to in-frame clones and leaves out a portion. The data show over 80,000 clones, 85% seen once. The sample comprised PBMCs. These receptors originate from a man aged 18 to 30 in good health and CMV-seropositive.

This chain connects TRBV4-1 to TRBJ2-1, with TRBD2 identical over 15 bases. The germline V gene encodes CDR1 MGHRA and CDR2 YSYEKL. This CDR3 has 16 amino acids. The V and J ends lost 4 bases and 4 bases, in that order; junction bases with no gene match: 2. The CDR3 loop reads CASSPGLAGGYNEQFF. CDR3 bases: TGCGCCAGCAGCCCTGGACTAGCGGGAGGGTACAATGAGCAGTTCTTC.

This rearrangement joins TRBV28 to TRBJ2-3, with D possibly being TRBD1 (5 bases). The CDR3 has 12 amino acids. CDR1 MDHEN and CDR2 SYDVKM come from the germline V gene. V was pared by 2 bases and J by 9 bases, with 9 bases between. The DNA for the CDR3 is TGTGCCAGCAGTTTAAAGGGGCAAACGCAGTATTTT. Its protein product is CASSLKGQTQYF.

The chain joins TRBV7-7 to TRBJ2-1; 13 bases align to TRBD2. The V and J ends lost 5 bases and 8 bases, in that order; junction bases with no gene match: 3. Germline V gene data show CDR1 as SSHAT and CDR2 as FNYEAQ (reference sequence). This CDR3 contains 14 residues. The CDR3 is CASSLGLAGDEQFF. CDR3 bases: TGTGCCAGCAGCCTCGGACTAGCGGGAGATGAGCAGTTCTTC.

This clone was recorded a few times. The rearrangement uses TRBV27 and TRBJ1-1; D unresolved. Germline V gene data show CDR1 as MNHEY and CDR2 as SMNVEV (reference sequence). CDR3 length equals 14 residues. The V gene lost 5 bases and the J gene lost 1 base, with 11 bases spanning the gap. CDR3 sequence reads: CASSPLQENTEAFF. As DNA, the CDR3 is TGTGCCAGCAGTCCTCTTCAGGAGAACACTGAAGCTTTCTTT.

This chain joins TRBV18 and TRBJ2-5, with D perhaps matching TRBD2 (6 bases). This CDR3 has 15 residues. Germline values: CDR1 KGHSH, CDR2 LQKENI. Trimming left V 3 bases short and J 0 bases short, with 11 bases between. CDR3 residues: CASSPFGGNQETQYF. CDR3 nucleotide sequence: TGTGCCAGCTCACCGTTTGGCGGGAACCAAGAGACCCAGTACTTC.

The chain carries TRBV28 and TRBJ2-7, with TRBD1 matching 10 bases. The ends lost 5 bases at V and 3 bases at J; junction bases unmatched: 4. The germline V gene encodes CDR1 MDHEN and CDR2 SYDVKM. The CDR3 loop spans 14 amino acids. The CDR3 sequence: CASSRDRGLYEQYF. The CDR3 DNA follows: TGTGCCAGCAGTCGCGACAGGGGGCTCTACGAGCAGTACTTC.

The V gene is TRBV13, the J gene TRBJ2-7; no definite D call. Trimming shortened V by 5 bases and J by 6 bases, and 17 bases separated the two germline ends. Germline V lookup: CDR1 PRHDT, CDR2 FYEKMQ (reference sequence). This CDR3 comprises 14 residues. The CDR3, as DNA: TGTGCCAGCAGCCAAATGGGTCCCCCGGGCGAGCAGTACTTC. It yields the protein CASSQMGPPGEQYF.

The V call is TRBV4-1, the J call TRBJ2-7; tentative D call: TRBD1 (5 bases). The CDR3 extends over 17 amino acids. Germline V gives CDR1 MGHRA, CDR2 YSYEKL. Trimming left V 3 bases short and J 1 base short, with 19 bases between. CDR3 residues: CASSQGLMDTPSYEQYV. In DNA form, the CDR3 reads TGCGCCAGCAGCCAGGGTCTTATGGACACACCTTCCTACGAGCAGTACGTC.

The chain combines TRBV2 with TRBJ2-7; D perhaps matches TRBD1 (6 bases). The CDR3 extends over 13 amino acids. Trimming removed 9 bases at V and 3 bases at J, with 15 bases between. CDR1 is SNHLY, CDR2 FYNNEI, per germline. CDR3 in amino acids: CARSGTSVYEQYF. The CDR3 DNA sequence: TGTGCCAGATCCGGGACATCGGTCTACGAGCAGTACTTC.

The CDR3 DNA sequence: TGTGCCAGCAGTGACAATAGCGGGAGCTCCTACAATGAGCAGTTCTTC. Its translation is CASSDNSGSSYNEQFF. The chain has TRBV6-1 and TRBJ2-1; TRBD2 matches 9 bases. V trimming: 3 bases; J trimming: 0 bases; junction bases outside the gene matches: 3. The CDR3 loop spans 16 amino acids. In germline, CDR1 is MNHNS, CDR2 SASEGT.

The rearrangement joins TRBV27 to TRBJ2-2, with D tentatively TRBD1 (5 bases). Trimming took 4 bases from V and 4 from J, leaving 13 bases between them. This CDR3 contains 15 residues. The germline gives CDR1 MNHEY, CDR2 SMNVEV (reference sequence). CDR3 in amino acids: CASSWTSHSTGELFF. In DNA, the CDR3 is TGTGCCAGCAGTTGGACAAGCCACTCCACCGGGGAGCTGTTTTTT.

The J gene is TRBJ2-1, the V gene TRBV28; 7 bases line up with TRBD1. CDR1 and CDR2 from the germline V gene are MDHEN and SYDVKM. This CDR3 spans 14 amino acids. Trimming at V came to 2 bases and at J to 7 bases, leaving 5 bases not matched to a gene. CDR3 sequence reads: CASSLRDSENEQFF. In DNA, the CDR3 is TGTGCCAGCAGTTTAAGGGACAGCGAGAATGAGCAGTTCTTC. The whole variable domain, filled in from reference TRBV28 and TRBJ2-1, reads DVKVTQSSRYLVKRTGEKVFLECVQDMDHENMFWYRQDPGLGLRLIYFSYDVKMKEKGDIPEGYSVSREKKERFSLILESASTNQTSMYLCASSLRDSENEQFFGPGTRLTVL.

V and J are TRBV2 and TRBJ1-5; 7 positions match TRBD1. With V trimmed by 5 bases and J by 0 bases, 10 bases remained unmatched. CDR1 is SNHLY and CDR2 is FYNNEI in the germline V gene. There are 17 residues in the CDR3. The CDR3 nucleotides read TGTGCCAGCAGTATTCTTGACAGGGAGAATAGCAATCAGCCCCAGCATTTT. Protein: CASSILDRENSNQPQHF.

V is TRBV7-9 and J is TRBJ2-1, with TRBD2 matching over 8 bases. Germline loops: CDR1 SEHNR, CDR2 FQNEAQ (reference sequence). The CDR3 is 14 residues long. V lost 10 bases and J lost 6; bases outside the gene matches: 11. CDR3 sequence: CATRGGRLPNEQFF. The CDR3 DNA reads as TGTGCCACCCGGGGCGGGAGGCTCCCCAATGAGCAGTTCTTC.

In its sample, this clone was seen a few times. The V gene is TRBV2, the J gene TRBJ1-2; no definite D call. Per the germline V gene, CDR1 is SNHLY and CDR2 is FYNNEI. V shed 2 bases and J shed 8 bases, with 12 bases lying between them. This CDR3 region has 13 residues. The CDR3 DNA reads TGTGCCAGCAGTGAAACGGGGTTGAGGGGCTACACCTTC. It yields the protein CASSETGLRGYTF.

This chain joins TRBV5-4 and TRBJ1-2; D is perhaps TRBD1 (6 bases). The length of the CDR3 is 13 residues. The V and J ends lost 4 bases and 7 bases respectively, with 14 bases between them. The V gene's germline CDR1 is SGHNT and CDR2 YYREEE (reference sequence). Here the CDR3 reads CASSRPGTSGYTF. CDR3 in DNA: TGTGCCAGCAGCAGGCCGGGGACATCTGGCTACACCTTC.

J is TRBJ1-5 and V is TRBV28; D possibly corresponds to TRBD1 (5 bases). Trimming removed 6 bases from V and 0 bases from J, with 15 bases in between. From germline, CDR1 is MDHEN and CDR2 SYDVKM. CDR3 size: 16 residues. The CDR3 DNA reads TGTGCCAGCAGCTCTCTCGACAGTTTTAGCAATCAGCCCCAGCATTTT. Amino acid sequence: CASSSLDSFSNQPQHF.

This clone has a handful of counts. V usage is TRBV11-2 and J usage is TRBJ2-7; TRBD2 matches at 9 bases. Germline values: CDR1 SGHAT, CDR2 FQNNGV. Trimming at V came to 1 base and at J to 2 bases, leaving 3 bases not matched to a gene. The CDR3 covers 15 residues. The DNA of the CDR3 is TGTGCCAGCAGCTTAGGCGGCGGGAGGGCCTACGAGCAGTACGTC. Protein product: CASSLGGGRAYEQYV.

This chain connects TRBV7-9 to TRBJ2-5; weak D call: TRBD1 (6 bases). Trimming stripped 7 bases from V and 3 bases from J, with 21 bases between. Germline loops: CDR1 SEHNR, CDR2 FQNEAQ (reference sequence). This CDR3 region has 16 residues. The CDR3 sequence: CASNPGPQGRKETQYF. In DNA, the CDR3 is TGTGCCAGCAACCCCGGACCTCAGGGGCGAAAAGAGACCCAGTACTTC.

The chain has TRBV5-1 and TRBJ2-3; no clear D gene. CDR1 is SGHRS and CDR2 is YFSETQ in the germline V gene. This CDR3 contains 14 residues. V lost 0 bases to trimming and J lost 1 base, with 6 bases between them. The CDR3 spells CASSLGSGTDTQYF. The CDR3 bases are TGCGCCAGCAGCTTGGGTTCAGGCACAGATACGCAGTATTTT. Drawing the rest from reference TRBV5-1 and TRBJ2-3, the complete variable domain is KAGVTQTPRYLIKTRGQQVTLSCSPISGHRSVSWYQQTPGQGLQFLFEYFSETQRNKGNFPGRFSGRQFSNSRSEMNVSTLELGDSALYLCASSLGSGTDTQYFGPGTRLTVL.

The chain uses TRBV27 and TRBJ1-3; D is unresolved. CDR1 and CDR2 from the germline V gene are MNHEY and SMNVEV (reference sequence). The CDR3 has 15 residues. V was pared by 5 bases and J by 7 bases, with 18 bases between. For the CDR3, the DNA is TGTGCCAGCAGTCTTACTGGAGGTATTGGCAACACCATATATTTT. Translated: CASSLTGGIGNTIYF.